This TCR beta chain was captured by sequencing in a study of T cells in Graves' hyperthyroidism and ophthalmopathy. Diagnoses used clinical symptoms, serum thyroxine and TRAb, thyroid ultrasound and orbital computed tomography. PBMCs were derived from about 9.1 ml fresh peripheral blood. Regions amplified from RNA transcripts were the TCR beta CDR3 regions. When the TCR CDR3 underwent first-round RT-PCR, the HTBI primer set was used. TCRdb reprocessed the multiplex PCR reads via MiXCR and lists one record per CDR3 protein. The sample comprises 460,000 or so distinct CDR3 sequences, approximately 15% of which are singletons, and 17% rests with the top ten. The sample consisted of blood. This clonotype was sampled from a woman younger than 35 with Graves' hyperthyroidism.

CDR3 sequence: CASSRGGTGANVLTF. The CDR3 nucleotides read TGTGCCAGCAGCAGGGGGGGCACTGGGGCCAACGTCCTGACTTTC. V gene TRBV12-3 or TRBV12-4 combines with J gene TRBJ2-6; the D call may be TRBD1 or TRBD2 (7 bases each). The CDR3 sequence is 15 residues long. V was pared by 6 bases and J by 2 bases, with 11 bases between.